Below are 24 T cell receptor beta chains sequenced from a single sample in a study of T cells in women clearing cervical HPV infection. Libraries were prepared by immunoSEQ multiplex PCR; TCRdb keeps only in-frame clonotypes and omits some of them. Across some 46,000 clones, the top ten clones capture under 40% of the sample. The sequencing input was blood buffy coat. These TCRs come from a woman between 18 and 75 years old with a cervical HPV16 infection that either progressed to CIN3+ or cleared (not recorded which).

Concerning this clone: From the germline J gene comes the end of the CDR3, since the read stops 3 residues before it. The chain couples TRBV30 to TRBJ1-3, with a possible D match to TRBD1 (6 bases). Germline CDR1 reads GTSNPN; CDR2 reads SVGIG (reference sequence). This CDR3 spans 16 amino acids. Trimming left V 3 bases short and J 3 bases short, with 18 bases between. CDR3 amino acids: CAWRYLTGVGGNTIYF. CDR3 DNA (partial): TGTGCCTGGAGGTACCTGACAGGCGTCGGTGGAAACACC. The entire variable domain, with the rest obtained from reference TRBV30 and TRBJ1-3, is as follows: SQTIHQWPATLVQPVGSPLSLECTVEGTSNPNLYWYRQAAGRGLQLLFYSVGIGQISSEVPQNLSASRPQDRQFILSSKKLLLSDSGFYLCAWRYLTGVGGNTIYFGEGSWLTVV.

Comment on this clone: With the read ending 3 residues before the CDR3 end, the germline J gene is used to fill in that end. The gene calls are TRBV5-6 and TRBJ2-3; no reliable D call. Per germline, CDR1 SGHDT and CDR2 YYEEEE. This CDR3 comprises 12 residues. V shed 2 bases and J shed 7 bases, with 8 bases lying between them. The part of the CDR3 DNA that was read is TGTGCCAGCAGCTTAAGTTCTAATACG. This encodes CASSLSSNT. The entire CDR3 is CASSLSSNTQYF.

Concerning this clone: The CDR3 goes on 3 residues after the read ends, and that part is filled in from the germline J gene. The chain employs TRBV6-2 or TRBV6-3 and TRBJ1-1; D gene unclear. Germline CDR1 reads MNHEY; CDR2 reads SVGEGT. The CDR3 length is 13 residues. The V and J ends lost 6 bases and 1 base respectively, with 9 bases between them. Incomplete CDR3 DNA: TGTGCCAGCAGGAGACAACCGAACACTGAA. Translated: CASRRQPNTE. The whole CDR3 sequence reads CASRRQPNTEAFF.

As regards this clone: From the germline J gene comes the end of the CDR3, since the read stops 3 residues before it. The chain is built from TRBV10-1 and TRBJ2-5, with 11 bases identical to TRBD2. CDR1 and CDR2 (germline): WNHNN, SYGVQD (reference sequence). The V segment lost 6 bases and the J segment 4 bases; nucleotides outside the gene matches: 7. The CDR3 spans 15 residues. Incomplete CDR3 DNA: TGCGCCAGCAGCGCTAGCGGGGGGCTGGCAGAGACC. Protein product: CASSASGGLAET. The full-length CDR3 reads as CASSASGGLAETQYF.

With respect to this clone: The read halts 3 residues ahead of the CDR3 end, with the missing end drawn from the germline J gene. V is TRBV5-1 and J is TRBJ1-2; TRBD1 might be the D (6 bases). The CDR3 has 15 amino acids. Germline V CDR1 and CDR2: SGHRS, YFSETQ. The germline V and J ends were trimmed by 3 bases and 5 bases, with 17 bases remaining between them. The CDR3 here is CASSSTPGTFYGYTF. The sequenced part of the CDR3 DNA is TGCGCCAGCAGCTCCACCCCCGGGACATTTTATGGC.

On this clone itself: Sequencing ends 3 residues short of the CDR3 end; the germline J gene provides the rest. This chain uses TRBV6-1 with TRBJ2-6; TRBD1 or TRBD2 may be the D gene (5 bases each). Germline values: CDR1 MNHNS, CDR2 SASEGT. The CDR3 loop spans 15 amino acids. V was pared by 4 bases and J by 4 bases, with 11 bases between. CDR3 in amino acids: CASSGGVLGANVLTF. The CDR3 DNA, read in part, is TGTGCCAGCAGTGGAGGGGTCCTGGGGGCCAACGTC.

Notes on this clone: The read falls 3 residues short of the CDR3 end, and the missing part is taken from the germline J gene. The chain recombines TRBV29-1 with TRBJ2-1; D not certain. The germline V and J ends were trimmed by 6 bases and 8 bases, with 14 bases remaining between them. The CDR3 totals 12 residues. CDR1 and CDR2 from the germline V gene are SQVTM and ANQGSEA. Incomplete CDR3 DNA: TGCAGCGTGACGACTGTCATGGATGAG. Its translation: CSVTTVMDE. The complete CDR3 protein is CSVTTVMDEQFF.

About this clone itself: Read sequence stops 3 residues before the CDR3 end, and the germline J gene provides the missing end. The chain links TRBV19 to TRBJ2-1, with D tentatively TRBD2 (7 bases). The CDR3 totals 16 residues. Germline lookup yields CDR1 LNHDA and CDR2 SQIVND (reference sequence). Deletions cut 3 bases from V and 0 bases from J, with 12 bases between. The CDR3 DNA, read in part, is TGTGCCAGTAGTATTGGCGGGGGCCGCTCCTACAATGAG. This encodes CASSIGGGRSYNE. The whole CDR3 reads CASSIGGGRSYNEQFF.

CDR3 DNA, as far as it was read: TGCGCCAGCAGCTTTAGCGGGGGGGCCACAGATACG. Translation: CASSFSGGATDT. The complete CDR3 reads CASSFSGGATDTQYF. The gene calls are TRBV5-1 and TRBJ2-3, with 11 bases that match TRBD2. The read ends 3 residues shy of where the CDR3 ends; the end is completed using the germline J gene. V lost 2 bases, J lost 2 bases, and 1 base stayed unmatched. Germline V gene sequence: CDR1 SGHRS, CDR2 YFSETQ. This CDR3 spans 15 amino acids. Based on the CDR3 plus reference TRBV5-1 and TRBJ2-3, the full variable domain is KAGVTQTPRYLIKTRGQQVTLSCSPISGHRSVSWYQQTPGQGLQFLFEYFSETQRNKGNFPGRFSGRQFSNSRSEMNVSTLELGDSALYLCASSFSGGATDTQYFGPGTRLTVL.

Points on this clone: The CDR3 end falls 3 residues outside the read, so it is completed with the germline J gene. V gene TRBV19 combines with J gene TRBJ2-1, with unresolved D. The CDR3 runs 16 residues. Germline V gene data show CDR1 as LNHDA and CDR2 as SQIVND (reference sequence). V was pared by 3 bases and J by 0 bases, with 12 bases between. CDR3 DNA, as far as it was read: TGTGCCAGTAGTATTTCGGCGGTCCTCTCCTACAATGAG. It codes for CASSISAVLSYNE. The entire CDR3 protein reads CASSISAVLSYNEQFF.

A word on this clone: The read terminates 3 residues ahead of where the CDR3 ends, so the germline J gene completes it. The chain carries TRBV18 and TRBJ2-7; D is uncertain. V lost 0 bases and J 3 bases, leaving 12 bases between the germline ends. From germline, CDR1 is KGHSH and CDR2 LQKENI. The CDR3 runs 15 residues. The CDR3 reads CASSPPSRKGYEQYF. The CDR3 DNA, read in part, is TGTGCCAGCTCACCACCGAGTCGAAAAGGCTACGAG. Based on the CDR3 plus reference TRBV18 and TRBJ2-7, the full variable domain is NAGVMQNPRHLVRRRGQEARLRCSPMKGHSHVYWYRQLPEEGLKFMVYLQKENIIDESGMPKERFSAEFPKEGPSILRIQQVVRGDSAAYFCASSPPSRKGYEQYFGPGTRLTVT.

On this clone itself: The junction shows a germline mismatch at one end, possibly a read error. The sequenced CDR3 bases are TGTGCCCGGAGTGTACGGGCGGGACAGGAGACC. It codes for CARSVRAGQET. The whole CDR3 region reads CARSVRAGQETQYF. V is TRBV30 and J is TRBJ2-5; D might be TRBD1 (7 bases). The CDR3 is cut off 3 residues early in the read; its end comes from the germline J gene. In germline, CDR1 is GTSNPN, CDR2 SVGIG (reference sequence). The CDR3 has 14 amino acids.

A word on this clone: The CDR3 goes on 3 residues after the read ends, and that part is filled in from the germline J gene. The chain couples TRBV5-6 to TRBJ2-5; TRBD2 might be the D (5 bases). Trimming shortened V by 1 base and J by 3 bases, and 10 bases separated the two germline ends. CDR1 is SGHDT, CDR2 YYEEEE, per germline. There are 14 residues in the CDR3. CDR3 amino acids: CASSLRGFKETQYF. CDR3 DNA, as far as it was read: TGTGCCAGCAGCTTGAGAGGGTTTAAAGAGACC.

In regard to this clone: The read halts 3 residues ahead of the CDR3 end, with the missing end drawn from the germline J gene. The chain combines TRBV7-2 with TRBJ2-1; perhaps TRBD2 as D (6 bases). This CDR3 is built from 13 residues. Germline V gene lookup returns CDR1 SGHTA and CDR2 FQGNSA. Trimming removed 2 bases from V and 8 bases from J, with 10 bases in between. CDR3 region: CASSLPSAYEQFF. CDR3 DNA (partial): TGTGCCAGCAGCTTACCTAGCGCCTATGAG.

Remarks on this clone: The CDR3 goes on 3 residues after the read ends, and that part is filled in from the germline J gene. The chain couples TRBV5-8 to TRBJ1-5; D is unclear. Germline V CDR1 and CDR2: SGHTS, YDEGEE. This CDR3 has 13 amino acids. The V end lost 7 bases, the J end lost 3 bases, and 11 bases lay between the germline ends. CDR3 DNA, as far as it was read: TGTGCCAGCCGAATCCCTAACAATCAGCCC. As protein: CASRIPNNQP. The full CDR3 protein reads CASRIPNNQPQHF.

Comment on this clone: The read terminates 3 residues before the CDR3 end, so the remaining end is supplied by the germline J gene. The chain links TRBV6-8 to TRBJ1-6, with 10 bases lining up with TRBD1. The germline V gene has CDR1 MNHGY and CDR2 SAAAGT. CDR3 length: 16 amino acids. With 2 bases clipped from V and 8 bases from J, the junction kept 6 bases outside the gene matches. Incomplete CDR3 DNA: TGTGCCAGCAGTTACAAGCGGGACAGGGGCCATTCACCC. Translated, it gives CASSYKRDRGHSP. The whole CDR3 protein is CASSYKRDRGHSPLHF.

As regards this clone: The read falls 3 residues short of the CDR3 end, and the missing part is taken from the germline J gene. V and J are TRBV7-3 and TRBJ2-3; TRBD2 matches at 9 bases. The V segment lost 4 bases and the J segment 2 bases; nucleotides outside the gene matches: 4. The CDR3 extends over 15 amino acids. Germline V CDR1 and CDR2: SGHTA, FQGTGA. Partial CDR3 DNA: TGTGCCAGCAGCTCGAGCGGGAGGCCCACAGATACG. Protein: CASSSSGRPTDT. The whole CDR3 reads CASSSSGRPTDTQYF.

The DNA read from the CDR3 is TGCGCCAGCAGCTTGGGGCAGCAGGTAACCAACGAG. The encoded protein is CASSLGQQVTNE. The CDR3, in full, reads CASSLGQQVTNEQYF. The rearrangement joins TRBV5-1 to TRBJ2-7; no definite D call. The read falls 3 residues short of the CDR3 end, and the missing part is taken from the germline J gene. Germline V gene lookup returns CDR1 SGHRS and CDR2 YFSETQ. The CDR3 length is 15 residues. Deletions cut 0 bases from V and 5 bases from J, with 15 bases between. Full variable domain (rest looked up from reference TRBV5-1 and TRBJ2-7): KAGVTQTPRYLIKTRGQQVTLSCSPISGHRSVSWYQQTPGQGLQFLFEYFSETQRNKGNFPGRFSGRQFSNSRSEMNVSTLELGDSALYLCASSLGQQVTNEQYFGPGTRLTVT.

Notes on this clone: With the read ending 3 residues before the CDR3 end, the germline J gene is used to fill in that end. V gene TRBV19 combines with J gene TRBJ1-1; 8 bases line up with TRBD1. Germline values: CDR1 LNHDA, CDR2 SQIVND (reference sequence). The ends lost 1 base at V and 1 base at J; junction bases unmatched: 11. This CDR3 spans 18 amino acids. This CDR3 is CASSIGQGAGVPNTEAFF. The covered CDR3 bases are TGTGCCAGTAGTATAGGTCAGGGGGCGGGAGTCCCGAACACTGAA.

As concerns this clone: The CDR3 is cut off 3 residues early in the read; its end comes from the germline J gene. The chain joins TRBV7-3 to TRBJ1-5; D perhaps matches TRBD1 (5 bases). Germline-derived CDR1 and CDR2 are SGHTA and FQGTGA. Trimming left V 5 bases short and J 5 bases short, with 10 bases between. The CDR3 loop spans 13 amino acids. CDR3 region: CASSRTRDQPQHF. Incomplete CDR3 DNA: TGTGCCAGCAGCCGGACCAGGGATCAGCCC.

Comments on this clone: Read coverage stops 3 residues before the CDR3 terminus; the germline J gene supplies the remainder. V is TRBV30 and J is TRBJ1-2; D is possibly TRBD1 (5 bases). Trimming pared 4 bases from V and 4 bases from J, leaving 10 bases between. The length of the CDR3 is 12 residues. Per germline, CDR1 GTSNPN and CDR2 SVGIG (reference sequence). The CDR3 loop reads CAWTGWTYGYTF. The CDR3 bases that were read are TGTGCCTGGACAGGGTGGACCTATGGC. Combining the CDR3 with reference TRBV30 and TRBJ1-2 gives the whole variable domain SQTIHQWPATLVQPVGSPLSLECTVEGTSNPNLYWYRQAAGRGLQLLFYSVGIGQISSEVPQNLSASRPQDRQFILSSKKLLLSDSGFYLCAWTGWTYGYTFGSGTRLTVV.

With regard to this clone: The read is 3 residues too short to cover the CDR3 end, so that end is filled in from the germline J gene. The chain uses TRBV6-1 and TRBJ2-1, with TRBD1 identical over 7 bases. The ends lost 2 bases at V and 8 bases at J; junction bases unmatched: 15. In germline, CDR1 is MNHNS, CDR2 SASEGT. This CDR3 is built from 17 residues. CDR3 protein: CASSELVSDRPVDEQFF. The DNA read from the CDR3 is TGTGCCAGCAGTGAACTCGTATCGGACAGGCCAGTTGATGAG.

With regard to this clone: The CDR3 goes on 3 residues after the read ends, and that part is filled in from the germline J gene. The rearrangement links TRBV2 to TRBJ2-5; TRBD2 matches 7 bases. V shed 6 bases, J shed 5 bases, and the junction held 12 bases outside the gene matches. This CDR3 is built from 15 residues. Germline CDR1 SNHLY, CDR2 FYNNEI. Here the CDR3 reads CASRDHSGEGETQYF. The CDR3 bases that were read are TGTGCCAGCAGGGACCACAGCGGGGAAGGCGAGACC.

With regard to this clone: The read halts 3 residues ahead of the CDR3 end, with the missing end drawn from the germline J gene. The V and J genes are TRBV11-1 and TRBJ2-7; D may be TRBD1 (6 bases). The CDR3 consists of 13 residues. The V end was cut by 6 bases, the J end by 2 bases, with 11 bases between. Germline V gene sequence: CDR1 SGHAT, CDR2 FQDESV (reference sequence). Incomplete CDR3 DNA: TGTGCCAGCAGTCTACGGGACACCTACGAG. Translation: CASSLRDTYE. The complete CDR3 protein is CASSLRDTYEQYF. Full variable domain (outside the CDR3, taken from reference TRBV11-1 and TRBJ2-7): EAEVAQSPRYKITEKSQAVAFWCDPISGHATLYWYRQILGQGPELLVQFQDESVVDDSQLPKDRFSAERLKGVDSTLKIQPAELGDSAMYLCASSLRDTYEQYFGPGTRLTVT.